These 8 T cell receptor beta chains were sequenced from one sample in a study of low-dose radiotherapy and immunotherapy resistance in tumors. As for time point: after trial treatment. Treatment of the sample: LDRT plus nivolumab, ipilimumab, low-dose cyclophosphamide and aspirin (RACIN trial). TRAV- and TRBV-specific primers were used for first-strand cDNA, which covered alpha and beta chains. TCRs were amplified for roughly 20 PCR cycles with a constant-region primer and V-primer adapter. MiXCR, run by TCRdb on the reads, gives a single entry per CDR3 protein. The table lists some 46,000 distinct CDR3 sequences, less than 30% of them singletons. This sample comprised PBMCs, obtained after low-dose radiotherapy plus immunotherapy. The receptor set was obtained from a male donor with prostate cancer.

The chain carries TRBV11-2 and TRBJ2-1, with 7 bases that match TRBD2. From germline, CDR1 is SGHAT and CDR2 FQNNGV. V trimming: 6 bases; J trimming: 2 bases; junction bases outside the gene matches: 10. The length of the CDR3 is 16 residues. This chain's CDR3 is CASSEAGRVTYNEQFF. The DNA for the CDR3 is TGTGCCAGCAGTGAAGCGGGAAGGGTAACCTACAATGAGCAGTTCTTC.

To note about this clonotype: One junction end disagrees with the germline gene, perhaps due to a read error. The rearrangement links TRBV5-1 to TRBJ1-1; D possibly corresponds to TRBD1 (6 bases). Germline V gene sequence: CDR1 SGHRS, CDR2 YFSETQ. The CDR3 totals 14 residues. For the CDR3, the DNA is TGTGCCAGCAGCATAGGGGGATCGGGCACTGATGCTTTCTTT. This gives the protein CASSIGGSGTDAFF.

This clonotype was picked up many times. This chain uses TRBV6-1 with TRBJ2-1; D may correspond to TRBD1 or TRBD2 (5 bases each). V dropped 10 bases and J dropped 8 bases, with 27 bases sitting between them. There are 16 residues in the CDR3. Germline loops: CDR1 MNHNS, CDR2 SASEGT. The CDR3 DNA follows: TGTGCCACCAGCCGGAAGAAGAATCAGGGAGCCGATGAGCAGTTCTTC. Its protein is CATSRKKNQGADEQFF.

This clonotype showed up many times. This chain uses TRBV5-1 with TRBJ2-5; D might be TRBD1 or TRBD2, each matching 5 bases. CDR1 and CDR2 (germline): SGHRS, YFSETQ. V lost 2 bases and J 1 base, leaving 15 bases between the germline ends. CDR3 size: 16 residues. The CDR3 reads CASSFGPTGTQETQYF. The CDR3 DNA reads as TGCGCCAGCAGCTTCGGGCCGACCGGGACCCAAGAGACCCAGTACTTC.

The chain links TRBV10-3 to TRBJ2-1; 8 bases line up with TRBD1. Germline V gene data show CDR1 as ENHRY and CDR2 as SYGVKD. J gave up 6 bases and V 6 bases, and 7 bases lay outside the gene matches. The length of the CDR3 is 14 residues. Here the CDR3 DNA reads TGTGCCATCAGCGTTGCCGGGACAGGCAATGAGCAGTTCTTC. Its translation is CAISVAGTGNEQFF.

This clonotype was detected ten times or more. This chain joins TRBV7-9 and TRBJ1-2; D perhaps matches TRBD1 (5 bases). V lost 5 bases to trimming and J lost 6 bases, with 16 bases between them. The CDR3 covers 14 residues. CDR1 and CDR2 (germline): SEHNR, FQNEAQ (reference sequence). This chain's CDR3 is CASSEGQGLHGYTF. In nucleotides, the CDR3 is TGTGCCAGCAGCGAGGGGCAGGGTTTGCATGGCTACACCTTC.

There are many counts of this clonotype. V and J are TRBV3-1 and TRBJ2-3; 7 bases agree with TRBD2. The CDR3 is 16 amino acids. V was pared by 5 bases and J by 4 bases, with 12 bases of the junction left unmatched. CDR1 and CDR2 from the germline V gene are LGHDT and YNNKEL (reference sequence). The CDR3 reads CASSSRRGLSADTQYF. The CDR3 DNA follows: TGTGCCAGCAGCAGTCGTAGGGGACTATCGGCAGATACGCAGTATTTT.

This chain's CDR3 is CASSTSGGSGNTIYF. In DNA, the CDR3 is TGTGCCAGCAGCACCTCCGGTGGCTCTGGAAACACCATATATTTT. V and J are TRBV3-1 and TRBJ1-3; no reliable D call. The V gene's germline CDR1 is LGHDT and CDR2 YNNKEL (reference sequence). The length of the CDR3 is 15 residues. With 5 bases removed from V and 0 bases from J, the gap between germline ends came to 11 bases.